The clone carrying this TCR beta chain was recorded once. Its target is not known. An end of the junction differs from the germline gene, which may be a read error. This CDR3 is also generated by other DNA sequences in the sample. Busulfan-fludarabine conditioning, marrow transplant, and cyclophosphamide on days +3 and +4 were administered. The data were obtained in a study of T cells after posttransplantation cyclophosphamide. The assay was immunoSEQ multiplex PCR, and TCRdb's table has in-frame clones only and misses some. The data contain about 11,000 clones, approximately 86% of them singletons. Overall study findings and caveats: TRB clonality was highly associated with recipient CMV seropositivity and reactivation. Skin or GI-infiltrating T cells shared few TRB sequences with blood. Later blood repertoires were often dominated by clones from the donor CD8+ memory compartment.

Germline CDR1 and CDR2: SGHKS and YYEKEE (reference sequence). CDR3 length: 14 residues. Sequencing was performed on CD4+ T cells sorted from PBMCs, taken after allogeneic stem cell transplant with posttransplant cyclophosphamide. The sequence was obtained from a young adult male patient who received an allogeneic stem cell transplant from a related donor, was CMV-positive, and had acute GVHD only. A subset of T cells may come from the graft donor. The chain employs TRBV5-5 and TRBJ1-5; no firm D call. The CDR3 DNA sequence: TGTGCCAGTAGCTTGCGGTATAGCAATCAGCCCCAGCATTTT. This encodes CASSLRYSNQPQHF.